This T cell receptor beta chain stems from a study of response to subunit inactivated influenza vaccine. A single record per CDR3 protein comes from TCRdb applying MiXCR to the RT-PCR reads. The table records around 520,000 distinct CDR3 sequences, about 25% of them present only once. This CDR3 has 16 amino acids. J gave up 6 bases and V 5 bases, and 7 bases lay outside the gene matches. Germline V gene data show CDR1 as MNHEY and CDR2 as SVGEGT. V usage is TRBV6-2 or TRBV6-3 and J usage is TRBJ2-1; TRBD2 matches 13 bases. The sequence derives from a man between 45 and 60 years old who received an inactivated influenza vaccine. The source material was CD4+ T cells sorted from PBMCs, sampled around 5 days after vaccination. CDR3 loop: CASSTQGLAGSNEQFF. DNA of the CDR3: TGTGCCAGCAGTACCCAGGGACTAGCGGGAAGCAATGAGCAGTTCTTC.